The 28 T cell receptor beta chains below all came from one sample that was sequenced in a study of CD8 T cells in ankylosing spondylitis. General study findings and limits: Blood of patients with ankylosing spondylitis appeared to be characterized by a TCR beta motif of eight highly homologous variants.

TCRdb passed the 5' RACE reads through MiXCR, listing each CDR3 protein once. The sample holds about 450,000 distinct CDR3 sequences, more than 25% seen once. Antigens of these TCRs are unknown. Material for sequencing was blood, either unsorted or a sorted T cell fraction (not recorded which). The source of these receptors is a male donor with ankylosing spondylitis.

This chain joins TRBV12-3 or TRBV12-4 and TRBJ2-3; the D gene is possibly TRBD1 (5 bases). This CDR3 spans 15 amino acids. The V end lost 3 bases, the J end lost 4 bases, and 14 bases lay between the germline ends. The DNA for the CDR3 is TGTGCCAGCAGTTTTACGCAGGGCCGACCAGATACGCAGTATTTT. It is translated as CASSFTQGRPDTQYF.

This chain links TRBV12-3 or TRBV12-4 with TRBJ2-1; no clear D. There are 11 residues in the CDR3. V was shortened by 3 bases and J by 12 bases, with 9 bases between the two germline ends. CDR3 region: CASSFSWGQFF. The CDR3 nucleotides read TGTGCCAGCAGTTTTTCCTGGGGGCAGTTCTTC.

The chain combines TRBV15 with TRBJ1-1; the D is unclear. The V and J ends lost 5 bases and 2 bases respectively, with 9 bases between them. The CDR3 is made up of 13 amino acids. Germline loops: CDR1 LNHNV, CDR2 YYDKDF (reference sequence). CDR3 coding DNA: TGTGCCACCAGCTTTGATAGAAACACTGAAGCTTTCTTT. It encodes CATSFDRNTEAFF.

The chain is built from TRBV3-1 and TRBJ1-1, with 8 bases identical to TRBD1. The CDR3 extends over 14 amino acids. With 1 base clipped from V and 6 bases from J, the junction kept 4 bases outside the gene matches. Germline V gene sequence: CDR1 LGHDT, CDR2 YNNKEL (reference sequence). Written as DNA, the CDR3 is TGTGCCAGCAGCCAAGCGGACAGGGCGGCTGAAGCTTTCTTT. Protein: CASSQADRAAEAFF.

The table lists this clonotype with a count of one. This chain connects TRBV4-2 to TRBJ2-5; D uncertain. The CDR3 is made up of 14 amino acids. Germline CDR1 is LGHNA and CDR2 is YNFKEQ. Trimming pared 0 bases from V and 7 bases from J, leaving 12 bases between. The CDR3 DNA is TGTGCCAGCAGCCAAGACCTCCTCGGTGGGACCCAGTACTTC. It encodes CASSQDLLGGTQYF.

The V and J genes are TRBV2 and TRBJ1-1; D is uncertain. CDR3 length: 13 amino acids. Trimming stripped 2 bases from V and 5 bases from J, with 9 bases between. From germline, CDR1 is SNHLY and CDR2 FYNNEI. CDR3 protein: CASSETIGTEAFF. The DNA for the CDR3 is TGTGCCAGCAGTGAAACCATAGGGACTGAAGCTTTCTTT.

This sequence joins TRBV20-1 and TRBJ1-1; D is undetermined. The germline V gene has CDR1 DFQATT and CDR2 SNEGSKA (reference sequence). Deletions cut 5 bases from V and 6 bases from J, with 16 bases between. CDR3 length: 13 amino acids. The CDR3 protein is CSACETTVPEAFF. In DNA, the CDR3 is TGCAGTGCTTGTGAAACGACGGTCCCTGAAGCTTTCTTT.

This clonotype was counted only a few times. V is TRBV5-1 and J is TRBJ2-3; D not resolved. The germline gives CDR1 SGHRS, CDR2 YFSETQ. This CDR3 contains 14 residues. V was pared by 7 bases and J by 3 bases, with 15 bases between. CDR3 amino acids: CASARDAHTDTQYF. The CDR3 DNA reads TGCGCCAGCGCCCGAGATGCACATACAGATACGCAGTATTTT.

The chain is built from TRBV5-1 and TRBJ2-1, with 10 bases that match TRBD1. Trimming cost V 4 bases and J 7 bases; bases outside gene matches: 8. The CDR3 is made up of 15 amino acids. The germline V gene encodes CDR1 SGHRS and CDR2 YFSETQ. DNA for the CDR3: TGCGCCAGCAGCCGGACAGGGGGAAGACGGAATGAGCAGTTCTTC. It yields the protein CASSRTGGRRNEQFF.

This clonotype was observed a few times. V usage is TRBV9 and J usage is TRBJ1-5; D is ambiguous. V lost 3 bases and J 3 bases, leaving 13 bases between the germline ends. Germline CDR1 reads SGDLS; CDR2 reads YYNGEE. CDR3 length equals 15 residues. The CDR3 loop is CASSAQPGDNQPQHF. The CDR3 DNA reads as TGTGCCAGCAGCGCCCAACCCGGAGACAATCAGCCCCAGCATTTT.

The chain recombines TRBV3-1 with TRBJ2-3; the D is unclear. Between the trimmed V and J ends, which lost 4 bases and 5 bases, there was a span of 10 bases. The CDR3 runs 13 residues. The V gene's germline CDR1 is LGHDT and CDR2 YNNKEL (reference sequence). CDR3 DNA sequence: TGTGCCAGCAGCCCGAAGAACGTAGATACGCAGTATTTT. Amino acids: CASSPKNVDTQYF.

This clonotype was seen at least ten times. V usage is TRBV7-2 and J usage is TRBJ2-1; TRBD2 matches at 9 bases. J was trimmed by 9 bases and V by 1 base; bases with no gene match: 10. The CDR3 length is 16 residues. The germline V gene encodes CDR1 SGHTA and CDR2 FQGNSA. The CDR3 is CASSLVSSGTRGEQFF. The CDR3 region has the DNA TGTGCCAGCAGCTTAGTATCTAGCGGGACCCGGGGTGAGCAGTTCTTC. The whole variable domain, filled in from reference TRBV7-2 and TRBJ2-1, reads GAGVSQSPSNKVTEKGKDVELRCDPISGHTALYWYRQSLGQGLEFLIYFQGNSAPDKSGLPSDRFSAERTGGSVSTLTIQRTQQEDSAVYLCASSLVSSGTRGEQFFGPGTRLTVL.

The sample holds many counts of this clonotype. The chain couples TRBV20-1 to TRBJ2-1; 7 bases are shared with TRBD2. The CDR3 extends over 17 amino acids. Germline CDR1 reads DFQATT; CDR2 reads SNEGSKA (reference sequence). With V trimmed by 1 base and J by 4 bases, 13 bases remained unmatched. CDR3 amino acids: CSARVADGASGYNEQFF. CDR3 in DNA: TGCAGTGCTAGAGTCGCCGATGGGGCTAGCGGTTACAATGAGCAGTTCTTC.

This clonotype was seen a few times. The rearrangement links TRBV18 to TRBJ2-5; a weak D match, TRBD1 (6 bases). Trimming stripped 3 bases from V and 4 bases from J, with 15 bases between. The CDR3 is made up of 15 amino acids. Germline V gene lookup returns CDR1 KGHSH and CDR2 LQKENI. This chain's CDR3 is CASSPPGTLRETQYF. The CDR3 DNA sequence: TGTGCCAGCTCACCCCCCGGGACATTACGAGAGACCCAGTACTTC.

The rearrangement uses TRBV5-5 and TRBJ1-4, with a tentative D call TRBD1 (5 bases). Germline V gene data show CDR1 as SGHKS and CDR2 as YYEKEE (reference sequence). Trimming left V 4 bases short and J 5 bases short, with 12 bases between. This CDR3 comprises 14 residues. The CDR3, as DNA: TGTGCCAGCAGCCCGTTATGGGGGAATGAAAAACTGTTTTTT. Residues: CASSPLWGNEKLFF.

In its sample, this clonotype was seen a few times. V gene TRBV5-1 combines with J gene TRBJ2-6; D is ambiguous. This CDR3 has 17 residues. V was trimmed by 7 bases and J by 0 bases, leaving 17 bases between them. Germline-derived CDR1 and CDR2 are SGHRS and YFSETQ. CDR3 region: CASHLGSSRSGANVLTF. CDR3 nucleotides: TGCGCCAGCCACCTGGGGTCCTCCCGCTCTGGGGCCAACGTCCTGACTTTC.

The rearrangement uses TRBV6-1 and TRBJ1-1; TRBD1 might be the D (5 bases). V was clipped by 7 bases and J by 8 bases, with 17 bases between them. The CDR3 totals 13 residues. The germline CDR1 and CDR2 sequences are MNHNS and SASEGT. The CDR3: CASILQEGSEAFF. The CDR3 DNA reads TGTGCCAGCATCCTACAAGAGGGGTCAGAAGCTTTCTTT.

V usage is TRBV24-1 and J usage is TRBJ2-1; 10 nucleotides align to TRBD2. Germline loops: CDR1 KGHDR, CDR2 SFDVKD. V gave up 1 base and J gave up 4 bases; unmatched junction bases: 3. The CDR3 has 16 residues. This CDR3 reads CATSDFRTSGYNEQFF. The CDR3 nucleotides read TGTGCCACCAGTGATTTCCGGACTAGCGGTTACAATGAGCAGTTCTTC.

This clonotype was seen more than once but under ten times. The gene calls are TRBV20-1 and TRBJ2-1, with unresolved D. Germline-derived CDR1 and CDR2 are DFQATT and SNEGSKA (reference sequence). Trimming left V 1 base short and J 1 base short, with 5 bases between. The CDR3 runs to 13 residues. CDR3 loop: CSARARSYNEQFF. In DNA form, the CDR3 reads TGCAGTGCTAGAGCGAGGTCCTACAATGAGCAGTTCTTC.

This clonotype was detected a few times. The chain recombines TRBV5-5 with TRBJ2-2; 13 bases line up with TRBD2. Germline CDR1 reads SGHKS; CDR2 reads YYEKEE (reference sequence). J lost 5 bases, V lost 5 bases, and 6 bases had no gene match. This CDR3 contains 16 residues. The DNA of the CDR3 is TGTGCCAGCAGGCATGGACTAGCGGGAGTTACCGGGGAGCTGTTTTTT. The encoded protein is CASRHGLAGVTGELFF.

This clonotype occurred a few times. The chain couples TRBV7-2 to TRBJ2-1, with a possible D match to TRBD2 (5 bases). Germline V gene data show CDR1 as SGHTA and CDR2 as FQGNSA. This CDR3 contains 14 residues. V was cut by 5 bases and J by 12 bases, with 20 bases left in between. The CDR3 reads CASSPRSGEEWQFF. CDR3 nucleotides: TGTGCCAGCAGCCCAAGGTCCGGGGAAGAATGGCAGTTCTTC.

In this sample, this clonotype turned up a few times. The chain carries TRBV11-3 and TRBJ1-2; 11 nucleotides agree with TRBD1. Germline V gives CDR1 SGHNT, CDR2 YENEEA. V was pared by 3 bases and J by 4 bases, with 4 bases of the junction left unmatched. This CDR3 is built from 15 residues. In DNA form, the CDR3 reads TGTGCCAGCAGCTTCCGGGACAGGGGGACCTATGGCTACACCTTC. Protein: CASSFRDRGTYGYTF.

This chain links TRBV2 with TRBJ2-7, with TRBD2 matching over 7 bases. CDR3 length: 14 amino acids. J lost 5 bases, V lost 4 bases, and 8 bases had no gene match. CDR1 is SNHLY, CDR2 FYNNEI, per germline. This chain's CDR3 is CASSGTSGHHEQYV. The CDR3 nucleotides are TGTGCCAGCAGTGGGACTAGTGGGCACCACGAGCAGTACGTC.

The chain recombines TRBV5-1 with TRBJ2-1; 8 positions agree with TRBD2. The V and J ends lost 4 bases and 0 bases, in that order; junction bases with no gene match: 9. CDR1 and CDR2 from the germline V gene are SGHRS and YFSETQ. The CDR3 runs 17 residues. CDR3 region: CASSPRGGGSSYNEQFF. CDR3 nucleotide sequence: TGCGCCAGCAGCCCCCGGGGGGGCGGGAGCTCCTACAATGAGCAGTTCTTC.

The J gene is TRBJ1-2, the V gene TRBV11-2; maybe TRBD1 (6 bases). Germline CDR1 and CDR2: SGHAT and FQNNGV. The CDR3 is 18 amino acids. Trimming cost V 5 bases and J 0 bases, with 22 bases left between them. This CDR3 reads CASSPQVTGTLANYGYTF. CDR3 in DNA: TGTGCCAGCAGCCCCCAGGTGACAGGAACCTTAGCTAACTATGGCTACACCTTC.

The sample holds a few counts of this clonotype. The chain uses TRBV27 and TRBJ2-4; 11 positions match TRBD1. The junction had 6 bases not matched to a gene; V was cut back by 6 bases and J by 8 bases. The CDR3 has 14 residues. The germline CDR1 and CDR2 sequences are MNHEY and SMNVEV (reference sequence). CDR3 in amino acids: CASSIGQGAYIQYF. CDR3 DNA sequence: TGTGCCAGCAGCATCGGACAGGGGGCGTACATTCAGTACTTC.

This clonotype has just a few counts. V and J are TRBV5-1 and TRBJ2-3; 10 bases fit TRBD1. Trimming took 4 bases from V and 2 from J; bases not matched to a gene: 10. From germline, CDR1 is SGHRS and CDR2 YFSETQ. The length of the CDR3 is 17 residues. DNA for the CDR3: TGCGCCAGCAGCAGTCCCGGGACAGGGGCTGTCACAGATACGCAGTATTTT. Protein sequence: CASSSPGTGAVTDTQYF.

The chain has TRBV5-6 and TRBJ2-7; 10 nucleotides match TRBD2. The CDR3 has 15 residues. Germline V gene lookup returns CDR1 SGHDT and CDR2 YYEEEE. Germline trimming cut 4 bases from V and 6 bases from J; bases unmatched to any gene: 10. The DNA for the CDR3 is TGTGCCAGCAGCCACCGAGCGGGAGGGCCGGGCGAGCAGTACTTC. This gives the protein CASSHRAGGPGEQYF.